The 9 T cell receptor beta chains presented below share a single source sample, sequenced in a study of beta chain features in type 1 diabetes. Every bit of the isolated RNA underwent reverse transcription, so sequencing read expressed TCRB transcripts. The table came from immunoSEQ multiplex PCR; TCRdb's copy has only in-frame clones and leaves some out. Among roughly 300,000 clones listed, less than 10% were seen once. Sequencing was performed on central memory CD4+ T cells from blood. Every receptor here comes from a woman in her late teens or twenties in good health.

The rearrangement joins TRBV28 to TRBJ2-7, with D possibly TRBD2 on 5 matching bases. Per the germline V gene, CDR1 is MDHEN and CDR2 is SYDVKM. V gave up 1 base and J gave up 6 bases, with 16 bases separating them. This CDR3 is built from 15 residues. DNA for the CDR3: TGTGCCAGCAGTTTATCAGTGGCACCCGAGGGCGAGCAGTACTTC. Translating it yields CASSLSVAPEGEQYF.

This clone has a handful of counts. The V call is TRBV28, the J call TRBJ2-5, with D unclear. V was clipped by 3 bases and J by 5 bases, with 7 bases between them. CDR1 and CDR2 from the germline V gene are MDHEN and SYDVKM. CDR3 length equals 12 residues. The DNA for the CDR3 is TGTGCCAGCAGTTTTAGAAGGGAGACCCAGTACTTC. As protein: CASSFRRETQYF.

This clone was detected only a few times. As DNA, the CDR3 is TGTGCCATCAATGGGGGGAACACTGAAGCTTTCTTT. Its translation: CAINGGNTEAFF. This chain links TRBV10-3 with TRBJ1-1; possible D gene TRBD1, 5 bases. CDR1 and CDR2 (germline): ENHRY, SYGVKD. This CDR3 has 12 residues. The ends were cut back, 7 bases at V and 1 base at J, with 7 bases in the middle.

The chain links TRBV25-1 to TRBJ2-7; 10 bases map to TRBD2. This CDR3 region has 15 residues. Germline V gives CDR1 MGHDK, CDR2 SYGVNS. The V segment lost 6 bases and the J segment 3 bases; nucleotides outside the gene matches: 8. Written as DNA, the CDR3 is TGTGCCAGCAGCGATCCCACTAGCGGGATCTACGAGCAGTACTTC. Translated, it gives CASSDPTSGIYEQYF.

The V gene is TRBV5-4, the J gene TRBJ2-3, with 7 bases fitting TRBD2. This CDR3 has 15 amino acids. J was trimmed by 4 bases and V by 3 bases; bases with no gene match: 8. CDR1 and CDR2 (germline): SGHNT, YYREEE (reference sequence). CDR3 in amino acids: CASSSRGGSSDTQYF. The DNA of the CDR3 is TGTGCCAGCAGCTCCCGCGGCGGGAGTTCAGATACGCAGTATTTT.

V usage is TRBV10-2 and J usage is TRBJ1-4, with D tentatively TRBD1 (6 bases). CDR1 and CDR2 from the germline V gene are WSHSY and SAAADI. This CDR3 has 15 amino acids. The V end lost 8 bases, the J end lost 7 bases, and 20 bases lay between the germline ends. The CDR3 region has the DNA TGCGCCAGCGCAGATGTTCAGGGGTCGAGTGAAAAACTGTTTTTT. Amino acids: CASADVQGSSEKLFF.

The genes are TRBV2 and TRBJ2-5; D may be TRBD1 (6 bases). This CDR3 has 14 residues. Germline CDR1 and CDR2: SNHLY and FYNNEI. Deletions cut 7 bases from V and 2 bases from J, with 14 bases between. This CDR3 is CASNFYGTQETQYF. The CDR3 bases are TGTGCCAGCAACTTTTACGGGACACAAGAGACCCAGTACTTC.

The chain recombines TRBV5-4 with TRBJ2-6, with D hard to call. The germline CDR1 and CDR2 sequences are SGHNT and YYREEE (reference sequence). This CDR3 spans 15 amino acids. V lost 2 bases and J lost 0, with 6 bases in between. CDR3 in amino acids: CASSLIGSGANVLTF. Here the CDR3 DNA reads TGTGCCAGCAGCTTAATAGGCTCTGGGGCCAACGTCCTGACTTTC.

The V gene is TRBV6-5, the J gene TRBJ2-3; TRBD2 is a possible D gene (5 bases). Germline V gene data show CDR1 as MNHEY and CDR2 as SVGAGI. The CDR3 is 13 residues long. V was clipped by 5 bases and J by 3 bases, with 9 bases between them. The CDR3 DNA sequence: TGTGCCAGCAGTAATCGGAGGACAGATACGCAGTATTTT. This translates into CASSNRRTDTQYF.